Listed here are 14 T cell receptor beta chains from one sample, sequenced in a study of control samples from healthy donors and cancer patients. Only in-frame clones appear in the TCRdb table, and some are missing; sequencing was by immunoSEQ multiplex PCR. The repertoire holds over 150,000 clones, roughly 92% seen once, with just over 1.4% in the top ten. The specimen sequenced was blood. These receptors all stem from a man aged 25-45 years in good health.

In its sample, this clone was seen once. The V and J genes are TRBV18 and TRBJ1-6, with a tentative D call TRBD1 (5 bases). This CDR3 contains 16 residues. Trimming shortened V by 5 bases and J by 3 bases, and 14 bases separated the two germline ends. CDR1 is KGHSH and CDR2 is LQKENI in the germline V gene. The DNA of the CDR3 is TGTGCCAGCTCATTGAGGAGAGGGGACTATAATTCACCCCTCCACTTT. Translated: CASSLRRGDYNSPLHF.

The V gene is TRBV7-2, the J gene TRBJ1-1, with a weak D call TRBD1 (6 bases). Trimming took 3 bases from V and 5 from J, leaving 22 bases between them. This CDR3 region has 17 residues. Germline V CDR1 and CDR2: SGHTA, FQGNSA. The CDR3 DNA sequence: TGTGCCAGCAGCTTCCGGACAGTAGGGAATACAAATACTGAAGCTTTCTTT. Encoded protein: CASSFRTVGNTNTEAFF.

This sequence joins TRBV4-1 and TRBJ1-6, with 9 bases matching TRBD1. This CDR3 has 15 residues. Germline assignment: CDR1 MGHRA and CDR2 YSYEKL. V was clipped by 3 bases and J by 7 bases; unmatched bases: 4. CDR3 region: CASSQGTGSNSPLHF. In DNA form, the CDR3 reads TGCGCCAGCAGCCAGGGGACAGGGTCGAATTCACCCCTCCACTTT.

This rearrangement joins TRBV15 to TRBJ2-7; D perhaps matches TRBD2 (6 bases). V shed 4 bases and J shed 5 bases, with 12 bases lying between them. The CDR3 is made up of 13 amino acids. Per germline, CDR1 LNHNV and CDR2 YYDKDF (reference sequence). The CDR3 is CATSKAGLNEQYF. CDR3 DNA sequence: TGTGCCACCAGCAAAGCGGGTCTGAACGAGCAGTACTTC.

The chain carries TRBV7-8 and TRBJ2-3; the D is unclear. V was pared by 5 bases and J by 2 bases, with 5 bases between. Germline CDR1 SGHVS, CDR2 FQNEAQ. This CDR3 has 12 residues. The CDR3 nucleotides read TGTGCCAGCAGCCCTTACACAGATACGCAGTATTTT. Amino acid sequence: CASSPYTDTQYF.

V gene TRBV30 combines with J gene TRBJ2-3; D is perhaps TRBD2 (6 bases). This CDR3 comprises 16 residues. Looked up from germline, CDR1 is GTSNPN and CDR2 is SVGIG (reference sequence). V lost 2 bases, J lost 2 bases, and 17 bases lay in between. The CDR3 region has the DNA TGTGCCTGGAGTCGTCCACCCGGGACTTACACAGATACGCAGTATTTT. Protein product: CAWSRPPGTYTDTQYF.

The J gene is TRBJ2-1, the V gene TRBV4-2, with 11 nucleotides matching TRBD2. Germline V gene data show CDR1 as LGHNA and CDR2 as YNFKEQ. CDR3 size: 15 residues. Unmatched junction bases numbered 10, after V lost 6 bases and J lost 9 bases. The chain's CDR3 is CASRMRLAGGFEQFF. The CDR3 DNA is TGTGCCAGCAGAATGAGGCTAGCGGGGGGTTTTGAGCAGTTCTTC.

The rearrangement links TRBV27 to TRBJ2-1; maybe TRBD2 (5 bases). Germline V gene data show CDR1 as MNHEY and CDR2 as SMNVEV (reference sequence). Trimming stripped 5 bases from V and 3 bases from J, with 14 bases between. This CDR3 has 15 residues. CDR3 loop: CASSPLGSFYNEQFF. In DNA, the CDR3 is TGTGCCAGCAGTCCCCTTGGGAGTTTCTACAATGAGCAGTTCTTC.

V and J are TRBV29-1 and TRBJ2-3; 8 bases line up with TRBD2. The V segment lost 6 bases and the J segment 0 bases; nucleotides outside the gene matches: 14. The CDR3 is 17 amino acids. Germline V gene data show CDR1 as SQVTM and CDR2 as ANQGSEA. The CDR3 spells CSVDGVSGRGSTDTQYF. Here the CDR3 DNA reads TGCAGCGTCGACGGGGTCAGCGGGAGAGGCAGCACAGATACGCAGTATTTT.

V is TRBV5-1 and J is TRBJ2-3; D tentatively reads TRBD1 or TRBD2 (5 bases each). Trimming removed 0 bases from V and 6 bases from J, with 20 bases in between. CDR3 size: 17 residues. Germline V lookup: CDR1 SGHRS, CDR2 YFSETQ. CDR3 in DNA: TGCGCCAGCAGCTTGGGGGGGATCCAAGGGGCCGGGGATACGCAGTATTTT. As protein: CASSLGGIQGAGDTQYF.

The chain carries TRBV5-6 and TRBJ1-5; possibly TRBD1 for D (6 bases). Germline V gene lookup returns CDR1 SGHDT and CDR2 YYEEEE. The CDR3 totals 15 residues. V was shortened by 0 bases and J by 6 bases, with 13 bases between the two germline ends. In nucleotides, the CDR3 is TGTGCCAGCAGCTTGGCGAACAGGGAAGGTCAGCCCCAGCATTTT. As protein: CASSLANREGQPQHF. The full variable domain, in which reference TRBV5-6 and TRBJ1-5 provide the parts outside the CDR3, is DAGVTQSPTHLIKTRGQQVTLRCSPKSGHDTVSWYQQALGQGPQFIFQYYEEEERQRGNFPDRFSGHQFPNYSSELNVNALLLGDSALYLCASSLANREGQPQHFGDGTRLSIL.

The rearrangement uses TRBV27 and TRBJ2-1; D remains unclear. V was trimmed by 5 bases and J by 4 bases, leaving 12 bases between them. Germline V lookup: CDR1 MNHEY, CDR2 SMNVEV (reference sequence). The CDR3 spans 14 residues. Written as DNA, the CDR3 is TGTGCCAGCAGTCTCAAGGGTCGATACAATGAGCAGTTCTTC. Amino acid sequence: CASSLKGRYNEQFF.

This chain links TRBV10-1 with TRBJ2-7, with TRBD2 identical over 7 bases. The V gene end was trimmed by 9 bases and the J gene end by 1 base; junction bases not matched to a gene: 0. Germline V gene data show CDR1 as WNHNN and CDR2 as SYGVQD (reference sequence). The CDR3 length is 11 residues. CDR3 amino acids: CARAGSYEQYF. The CDR3 DNA reads TGCGCCAGAGCGGGATCCTACGAGCAGTACTTC.

The J gene is TRBJ1-1, the V gene TRBV19; a possible D gene is TRBD1 (5 bases). Germline V gene lookup returns CDR1 LNHDA and CDR2 SQIVND (reference sequence). The CDR3 length is 15 residues. V lost 4 bases and J 4 bases, leaving 16 bases between the germline ends. The CDR3 here is CASSTAVPGGTEAFF. CDR3 bases: TGTGCCAGTAGTACAGCGGTCCCGGGGGGCACTGAAGCTTTCTTT.